The rows below give T cell receptor beta chains drawn from one sample of a study of T cells after yellow fever vaccination. TCRdb reanalysed the 5' RACE reads using MiXCR and keeps one entry per CDR3 protein. The sample lists 300,000 to 350,000 distinct CDR3 sequences; 3% to 4.5% were seen once. Here the sequenced sample was PBMCs, taken 5 days after the yellow fever booster vaccination. The source is a young man who received the YFV17D yellow fever vaccine. CDR3s include the opening cysteine and the closing phenylalanine or tryptophan. Fields, in order: clone size, V gene, J gene, D gene, CDR3 DNA, CDR3 protein. A D gene is named only where the DNA matches it firmly. A row's size may be missing; if present it is once, few, many or a size class.

abundance: many; v_gene: TRBV5-1; j_gene: TRBJ1-1; d_gene: .; CDR3nt: TGCGCCAGCAGCGGAACACAGAACACTGAAGCTTTCTTT; CDR3aa: CASSGTQNTEAFF
abundance: .; v_gene: TRBV10-3; j_gene: TRBJ2-7; d_gene: .; CDR3nt: TGTGCCATCAGTGCGGGGAGCTCCTACGAGCAGTACTTC; CDR3aa: CAISAGSSYEQYF
abundance: .; v_gene: TRBV5-1; j_gene: TRBJ2-7; d_gene: .; CDR3nt: TGCGCCAGCAGCTTGGAACTGGGTACCTACGAGCAGTACTTC; CDR3aa: CASSLELGTYEQYF
abundance: few; v_gene: TRBV19; j_gene: TRBJ2-1; d_gene: .; CDR3nt: TGTGCCAGTAGTCCGACAGCTAGCTCCTACAATGAGCAGTTCTTC; CDR3aa: CASSPTASSYNEQFF
abundance: few; v_gene: TRBV18; j_gene: TRBJ1-1; d_gene: .; CDR3nt: TGTGCCAGCTCACCATTAGTTACGGACCGGGGGGCTTTCTTT; CDR3aa: CASSPLVTDRGAFF
abundance: .; v_gene: TRBV7-9; j_gene: TRBJ1-2; d_gene: .; CDR3nt: TGTGCCAGCAGCTTAGGTCCTGGCCTTGGCTACACCTTC; CDR3aa: CASSLGPGLGYTF
abundance: many; v_gene: TRBV27; j_gene: TRBJ2-2; d_gene: .; CDR3nt: TGTGCCAGCTCTAGGGGGAGGGGCACCGGGGAGCTGTTTTTT; CDR3aa: CASSRGRGTGELFF
abundance: .; v_gene: TRBV7-2; j_gene: TRBJ2-3; d_gene: TRBD2; CDR3nt: TGTGCCAGCCGGGCGGGGGGGAACGCGGATACGCAGTATTTT; CDR3aa: CASRAGGNADTQYF
abundance: few; v_gene: TRBV7-2; j_gene: TRBJ2-5; d_gene: .; CDR3nt: TGTGCCAGCAGCTTAGGGTTTCGTGAGACCCAGTACTTC; CDR3aa: CASSLGFRETQYF
abundance: .; v_gene: TRBV7-2; j_gene: TRBJ2-7; d_gene: TRBD2; CDR3nt: TGTGCCAGCAGCTTAGTGCCTAGCGGGGCCTACGAGCAGTACTTC; CDR3aa: CASSLVPSGAYEQYF
abundance: many; v_gene: TRBV10-1; j_gene: TRBJ1-1; d_gene: TRBD1; CDR3nt: TGCGCCAGCATAGGCGGACAGGCTGAAGCTTTCTTT; CDR3aa: CASIGGQAEAFF
abundance: many; v_gene: TRBV11-2; j_gene: TRBJ2-3; d_gene: .; CDR3nt: TGTGCCAGCAGCGCTGCGGATACGCAGTATTTT; CDR3aa: CASSAADTQYF
abundance: few; v_gene: TRBV28; j_gene: TRBJ2-1; d_gene: .; CDR3nt: TGTGCCAGCAGTTTAGGGACCTCGAATTACAATGAGCAGTTCTTC; CDR3aa: CASSLGTSNYNEQFF
abundance: few; v_gene: TRBV29-1; j_gene: TRBJ1-5; d_gene: .; CDR3nt: TGCAGCGTGAGCTATTGGGGATTCGATCAGCCCCAGCATTTT; CDR3aa: CSVSYWGFDQPQHF